These T cell receptor beta chains were read from a single sample in a study of human T cells and chemical hapten exposure. Using its own MiXCR run on the RACE reads, TCRdb lists one record per CDR3 protein. The table includes 90,000 or so distinct CDR3 sequences, about 10% detected once. The specimen was whole blood, collected in connection with sensitization to the hapten diphenylcyclopropenone (DPC). The source of these receptors is a man in his forties or fifties with alopecia areata. Some clones in this sample may be carry-over from other donors' samples. CDR3s include the opening cysteine and the closing phenylalanine or tryptophan. A D gene is named only where the DNA matches it firmly. Size is omitted from some rows. Given values are once, few, many or a class for expanded clones.

>few|TRBV25-1|TRBJ2-5|TRBD2
TGTGCCAGCAGCGTAGCGGGAGCTGGGGAGACCCAGTACTTC
CASSVAGAGETQYF
>few|TRBV3-1|TRBJ2-4|-
TGTGCCAGCAGCCAAGATCAGACAGGGAGGAGAAACATTCAGTACTTC
CASSQDQTGRRNIQYF
>-|TRBV3-1|TRBJ2-5|-
TGTGCCAGCAGCCAAGAATTTAGGGAGACCCAGTACTTC
CASSQEFRETQYF
>-|TRBV6-1|TRBJ2-3|TRBD1
TGTGCCAGAGTGGGACAGAGCACAGATACGCAGTATTTT
CARVGQSTDTQYF
>-|TRBV20-1|TRBJ2-1|TRBD2
TGCAGTGCTCCTCAGCGGGAGCCCTATGAGCAGTTCTTC
CSAPQREPYEQFF
>few|TRBV7-9|TRBJ2-2|-
TGTGCCAGCAGCTTAGCATCTAAATTTGTGAACACCGGGGAGCTGTTTTTT
CASSLASKFVNTGELFF
>many|TRBV5-1|TRBJ2-7|TRBD1
TGCGCCAGCAGCGAGGACAGGGGAACTCCCTTCTACGAGCAGTACTTC
CASSEDRGTPFYEQYF
>-|TRBV28|TRBJ2-3|-
TGTGCCAGCAGTCCAAGCCCTGTCGGGTCGCCCACAGATACGCAGTATTTT
CASSPSPVGSPTDTQYF
>few|TRBV19|TRBJ2-5|-
TGTGCCAGTAGTATGGGGACTGGCCAAGAGACCCAGTACTTC
CASSMGTGQETQYF
>medium-sized|TRBV7-8|TRBJ1-6|TRBD1
TGTGCCAGCAGCCTTACAGGGGGCACATCACCCCTCCACTTT
CASSLTGGTSPLHF
>many|TRBV3-1|TRBJ1-1|-
TGTGCCAGCAGCCTTTTGTCCGGGGGCAACACTGAAGCTTTCTTT
CASSLLSGGNTEAFF
>many|TRBV7-8|TRBJ1-2|-
TGTGCCAGCAGCTTAAAGGAAGCAACCTATGGCTACACCTTC
CASSLKEATYGYTF
>-|TRBV7-2|TRBJ2-3|-
TGTGCCAGCAGCTTGGTGATTTCCACAGGTGCAGATACGCAGTATTTT
CASSLVISTGADTQYF
>few|TRBV27|TRBJ1-1|-
TGTGCCAGCAGGGTCGGAAGGGTGCACACTGAAGCTTTCTTT
CASRVGRVHTEAFF
>many|TRBV7-8|TRBJ2-5|-
TGTGCCAGCAGCCTCACCGGACAGCGGGAGACCCAGTACTTC
CASSLTGQRETQYF
>-|TRBV28|TRBJ2-5|TRBD2
TGTGCCAGCAGTTCTCGAGGACTGGCCCGGGGACTAGCGGGAGGGCTGCGAGAGACCCAGTACTTC
CASSSRGLARGLAGGLRETQYF
>-|TRBV27|TRBJ2-2|TRBD2
TGTGCCAGCAGTTTGCAACCGGGGGGAACTGGGGAGCTGTTTTTT
CASSLQPGGTGELFF
>few|TRBV7-7|TRBJ2-3|TRBD2
TGTGCTAGCAGCTTAGCGGGACTAGACACAGATACGCAGTATTTT
CASSLAGLDTDTQYF
>-|TRBV12-3/TRBV12-4|TRBJ2-3|-
TGTGCCAGCAGTTTAGCGGTGTCCTACACAGATACGCAGTATTTT
CASSLAVSYTDTQYF
>few|TRBV7-2|TRBJ1-5|-
TGTGCCAGCAGCTTAGGACAGGCCGGCAATCAGCCCCAGCATTTT
CASSLGQAGNQPQHF
>many|TRBV2|TRBJ1-1|-
TGTGCCAGCAGACTGGACATCAACACTGAAGCTTTCTTT
CASRLDINTEAFF
>many|TRBV2|TRBJ1-5|TRBD1
TGTGCCAGCAGCCGGGACAGGAATGGCAATCAGCCCCAGCATTTT
CASSRDRNGNQPQHF
>few|TRBV14|TRBJ1-1|-
TGTGCCAGCAGCCCCGCTGACAGGTACACTGAAGCTTTCTTT
CASSPADRYTEAFF
>few|TRBV7-9|TRBJ2-5|-
TGTGCCAGCAGCTTAGGTGCGGCCCAAGAGACCCAGTACTTC
CASSLGAAQETQYF
>many|TRBV3-1|TRBJ2-3|-
TGTGCCAGCAGCCAAGGCTTCTCGGCCACAGATACGCAGTATTTT
CASSQGFSATDTQYF
>many|TRBV10-3|TRBJ1-4|TRBD1
TGTGCCATCAAGGGGACAGGACATGAAAAACTGTTTTTT
CAIKGTGHEKLFF
>-|TRBV27|TRBJ2-7|-
TGTGCCAGCAGTTTATCGAGCCAGGGGCTCTCCTACGAGCAGTACTTC
CASSLSSQGLSYEQYF
>-|TRBV7-7|TRBJ2-7|-
TGTGCTAGCAGCTTGGCCCCGAACTACGAGCAGTACTTC
CASSLAPNYEQYF
>-|TRBV3-1|TRBJ2-2|TRBD1
TGTGCCAGCAGCCCCAAGACAGGGGCCCTAACCGGGGAGCTGTTTTTT
CASSPKTGALTGELFF
>few|TRBV7-2|TRBJ2-1|TRBD2
TGTGCCAGCAGCTCAACCGGGACTAGCTCCTACAATGAGCAGTTCTTC
CASSSTGTSSYNEQFF
>many|TRBV28|TRBJ2-1|-
TGTGCCAGCAGTTTGGGGTTCAAAGGAGCCTACTTC
CASSLGFKGAYF
>-|TRBV7-6|TRBJ1-1|-
TGTGCCAGCAGCTCGAGGGGTGAAACTTTCTTT
CASSSRGETFF